One and the same sample provided the 6 T cell receptor beta chains below, sequenced in a study of cytotoxic CD8 clonotypes in ibrutinib-treated CLL. Assay: immunoSEQ multiplex PCR; the TCRdb copy retains only in-frame clones and omits some. Of 45,000 to 50,000 clones listed, more than 45% are singletons. The specimen was PBMCs, collected after 12 months of ibrutinib treatment. Receptors were obtained from a human donor with chronic lymphocytic leukemia.

The rearrangement uses TRBV2 and TRBJ2-7, with D tentatively TRBD1 or TRBD2 (5 bases each). The CDR3 has 13 residues. From germline, CDR1 is SNHLY and CDR2 FYNNEI. V shed 8 bases and J shed 3 bases, with 14 bases lying between them. CDR3 in amino acids: CASGPGTDYEQYF. Written as DNA, the CDR3 is TGTGCCAGCGGACCCGGGACCGACTACGAGCAGTACTTC.

This clone turned up a few times. It may be a read error: a sequence one base away is much more abundant. This rearrangement joins TRBV7-8 to TRBJ2-1; tentatively, D is TRBD1 (6 bases). Germline loops: CDR1 SGHVS, CDR2 FQNEAQ. V shed 5 bases and J shed 7 bases, with 21 bases lying between them. This CDR3 spans 16 amino acids. CDR3 coding DNA: TGTGCCAGCAGCCAAGATACACAGTCTCAGGGGAATGAGCAGTTCTTC. Protein: CASSQDTQSQGNEQFF.

This clone was recorded a few times. The chain couples TRBV5-6 to TRBJ1-2; TRBD1 agrees at 8 bases. From germline, CDR1 is SGHDT and CDR2 YYEEEE. J lost 5 bases, V lost 4 bases, and 7 bases had no gene match. The CDR3 spans 14 residues. CDR3 loop: CASSPGQGEYGYTF. The CDR3 DNA reads as TGTGCCAGCAGCCCCGGACAGGGTGAATATGGCTACACCTTC.

This clone was recorded a few times. The V and J genes are TRBV28 and TRBJ2-7; D tentatively fits TRBD1 or TRBD2 (6 bases each). CDR3 size: 16 residues. With 5 bases removed from V and 2 bases from J, the gap between germline ends came to 19 bases. In germline, CDR1 is MDHEN, CDR2 SYDVKM. CDR3 DNA: TGTGCCAGCAGTGATCCTCCATGGGGGGCAACCTACGAGCAGTACTTC. Translating it yields CASSDPPWGATYEQYF.

The genes are TRBV5-1 and TRBJ1-4; no clear D gene. V lost 0 bases and J lost 6, with 12 bases in between. Germline lookup yields CDR1 SGHRS and CDR2 YFSETQ. The CDR3 contains 15 residues. The CDR3 nucleotides read TGCGCCAGCAGCTTGGGTAGGGTCGGGGATGAAAAACTGTTTTTT. This encodes CASSLGRVGDEKLFF.

The genes are TRBV2 and TRBJ1-5, with D hard to call. Germline CDR1 reads SNHLY; CDR2 reads FYNNEI. V lost 2 bases and J lost 5, with 7 bases in between. The CDR3 contains 13 residues. CDR3 loop: CASSEWVDQPQHF. The DNA for the CDR3 is TGTGCCAGCAGTGAATGGGTTGATCAGCCCCAGCATTTT.